Presented here are 9 T cell receptor beta chains from one specimen sequenced in a study of cytomegalovirus exposure and HLA in healthy donors. It was with 60 Vbeta and 13 Jbeta primers that the PCR ran. Data came from immunoSEQ multiplex PCR; TCRdb stores just in-frame clones and leaves some out. The sample lists approximately 150,000 clones; more than 60% were seen once. Sequenced input: PBMCs. The origin of the receptors is a man aged 40-49 years in good health and CMV-seropositive.

This clone was detected only once. The chain links TRBV7-2 to TRBJ2-5; D unclear. V lost 1 base, J lost 7 bases, and 7 bases lay in between. The CDR3 loop spans 12 amino acids. Germline V gives CDR1 SGHTA, CDR2 FQGNSA. Here the CDR3 reads CASSLDFGTQYF. The CDR3 coding sequence is TGTGCCAGCAGCTTAGACTTCGGGACCCAGTACTTC.

This sequence joins TRBV4-1 and TRBJ1-6; the D gene is possibly TRBD1 (6 bases). The CDR3 loop spans 16 amino acids. CDR1 is MGHRA, CDR2 YSYEKL, per germline. Trimming left V 3 bases short and J 6 bases short, with 15 bases between. CDR3: CASSHNDRHFNSPLHF. The CDR3, as DNA: TGCGCCAGCAGCCACAACGACAGGCATTTTAATTCACCCCTCCACTTT.

V and J are TRBV27 and TRBJ1-1; D gene ambiguous. CDR3 size: 13 residues. The V end lost 5 bases, the J end lost 5 bases, and 12 bases lay between the germline ends. Germline CDR1 MNHEY, CDR2 SMNVEV (reference sequence). CDR3 coding DNA: TGTGCCAGCAGTCCCGGCGGGCTGACTGAAGCTTTCTTT. It codes for CASSPGGLTEAFF.

The rearrangement links TRBV19 to TRBJ2-3; 8 bases align to TRBD2. The germline V gene encodes CDR1 LNHDA and CDR2 SQIVND (reference sequence). V dropped 3 bases and J dropped 6; count of bases not matched to a gene: 5. The CDR3 has 14 residues. The CDR3 here is CASSIKAGVDTQYF. CDR3 in DNA: TGTGCCAGTAGTATTAAAGCGGGAGTCGATACGCAGTATTTT.

The J gene is TRBJ2-7, the V gene TRBV28; no firm D call. The germline gives CDR1 MDHEN, CDR2 SYDVKM. V was clipped by 7 bases and J by 4 bases, with 14 bases between them. The CDR3 is made up of 13 amino acids. CDR3 protein: CASTKYAGYEQYF. The CDR3 DNA reads as TGTGCCAGCACCAAATACGCCGGGTACGAGCAGTACTTC.

V is TRBV6-4 and J is TRBJ2-7, with unresolved D. This CDR3 region has 13 residues. The germline V gene encodes CDR1 MRHNA and CDR2 SNTAGT. V was clipped by 8 bases and J by 1 base, with 12 bases between them. CDR3 nucleotides: TGTGCCAGCGAGCAAGTGGTATCCTACGAGCAGTACTTC. Amino acids: CASEQVVSYEQYF.

The CDR3 DNA follows: TGTGCCAGCTCACCACCAACAGCTACAGATACGCAGTATTTT. It codes for CASSPPTATDTQYF. The gene calls are TRBV18 and TRBJ2-3; the D is unclear. The V gene lost 0 bases and the J gene lost 3 bases, with 7 bases spanning the gap. This CDR3 has 14 residues. Germline V gene lookup returns CDR1 KGHSH and CDR2 LQKENI. Full variable domain (remainder filled in from reference TRBV18 and TRBJ2-3): NAGVMQNPRHLVRRRGQEARLRCSPMKGHSHVYWYRQLPEEGLKFMVYLQKENIIDESGMPKERFSAEFPKEGPSILRIQQVVRGDSAAYFCASSPPTATDTQYFGPGTRLTVL.

In its sample, this clone was seen a few times. The rearrangement links TRBV11-2 to TRBJ2-1; 8 bases are a match to TRBD2. This CDR3 region has 17 residues. Trimming at V came to 2 bases and at J to 4 bases, leaving 10 bases not matched to a gene. Germline V gene sequence: CDR1 SGHAT, CDR2 FQNNGV. This CDR3 is CASSLRTLSGGYNEQFF. As DNA, the CDR3 is TGTGCCAGCAGCTTACGGACGTTGAGCGGGGGATACAATGAGCAGTTCTTC.

The gene calls are TRBV9 and TRBJ2-7; TRBD2 is a possible D gene (6 bases). This CDR3 spans 14 amino acids. The germline V gene encodes CDR1 SGDLS and CDR2 YYNGEE. The V and J ends lost 2 bases and 2 bases respectively, with 11 bases between them. CDR3 DNA sequence: TGTGCCAGCAGCGTGGGACTCGCAACCTACGAGCAGTACTTC. Translation gives CASSVGLATYEQYF.